Described below is a single T cell receptor beta chain sequence and its context. The antigen is not known. The CDR3 has 14 amino acids. With 5 bases removed from V and 7 bases from J, the gap between germline ends came to 17 bases. Germline V gene sequence: CDR1 SNHLY, CDR2 FYNNEI. The PCR had 60 Vbeta and 13 Jbeta primers. Only in-frame clones appear in the TCRdb table, and some are missing; sequencing was by immunoSEQ multiplex PCR. The repertoire holds roughly 190,000 clones, with more than 70% as singletons. This entry is derived from a study of cytomegalovirus exposure and HLA in healthy donors. General observations from the study: A highly shared variant cluster was judged a likely technical artifact. Reportedly, fewer N-insertions than the approximately 700-donor mean appeared in an Asian-associated ancestry cluster in a later analysis. Some V segments could not be told apart, so they were left out, TRBV6-2 and TRBV6-3 among them. Previous analysis showed most TCR beta V segments were productive about 87% or about 30% of the time.

The chain joins TRBV2 to TRBJ1-2, with D perhaps matching TRBD1 (5 bases). The clonotype originates from a woman between 40 and 55 years old in good health and CMV-seronegative. Sample: PBMCs. For the CDR3, the DNA is TGTGCCAGCAGTTATTCGGGGGTTCCAGGTGGCTACACCTTC. It translates to CASSYSGVPGGYTF.